These 23 T cell receptor beta chains were all obtained from the same sample, sequenced in a study of post-analysis software for immune sequencing data. Study results and caveats: When patients were compared with controls, four to six TRBV segments were more frequent, TRBV5-6, TRBV5-1 and TRBV20-1 among them.

Unique molecular identifiers featured in each of the TCR beta cDNA libraries. A single record per CDR3 protein comes from TCRdb applying MiXCR to the PCR reads. The sample includes approximately 730,000 distinct CDR3 sequences, about 45% of them seen just once. Their target antigens are unknown. The specimen sequenced was blood. The receptors were gathered from a girl between 10 and 17 years old with multiple sclerosis.

A word on this clonotype: The germline gene is not matched at one end of the junction; a read error may be the cause. This chain joins TRBV20-1 and TRBJ1-2; D is perhaps TRBD1 (5 bases). CDR1 and CDR2 (germline): DFQATT, SNEGSKA (reference sequence). This CDR3 spans 13 amino acids. The CDR3 reads CSARELQGNGYAF. CDR3 sequence (DNA): TGCAGTGCTAGAGAACTCCAGGGTAATGGCTACGCCTTC.

This clonotype occurred a few times. This chain joins TRBV6-5 and TRBJ2-7; possibly TRBD2 for D (6 bases). This CDR3 comprises 15 residues. Trimming shortened V by 7 bases and J by 2 bases, and 18 bases separated the two germline ends. Germline V gene data show CDR1 as MNHEY and CDR2 as SVGAGI. CDR3 residues: CASTTMAGLAYEQYF. In DNA form, the CDR3 reads TGTGCCAGCACTACGATGGCGGGACTGGCCTACGAGCAGTACTTC.

This clonotype was seen more than once but under ten times. The V call is TRBV20-1, the J call TRBJ2-4, with D hard to call. This CDR3 comprises 11 residues. Germline CDR1 DFQATT, CDR2 SNEGSKA (reference sequence). Deletions cut 0 bases from V and 15 bases from J, with 12 bases between. The CDR3 nucleotides read TGCAGTGCTAGAGATGACCTAAAGCCGTACTTC. Translating it yields CSARDDLKPYF.

The chain combines TRBV12-3 or TRBV12-4 with TRBJ1-5; possibly TRBD1 for D (5 bases). CDR3 size: 13 residues. Trimming removed 1 base from V and 7 bases from J, with 8 bases in between. For the CDR3, the DNA is TGTGCCAGCAGTTTAGGAGGGGAGCAGCCCCAGCATTTT. It codes for CASSLGGEQPQHF.

V is TRBV6-5 and J is TRBJ2-6, with D unclear. Trimming removed 8 bases at V and 4 bases at J, with 6 bases between. Germline V gene lookup returns CDR1 MNHEY and CDR2 SVGAGI. This CDR3 comprises 12 residues. CDR3 in DNA: TGTGCCAGCGGGATCGGGGCCAACGTCCTGACTTTC. Translation: CASGIGANVLTF.

The rearrangement uses TRBV7-6 and TRBJ1-3; the D gene is possibly TRBD1 (6 bases). Germline assignment: CDR1 SGHVS and CDR2 FNYEAQ. V lost 2 bases, J lost 0 bases, and 14 bases lay in between. CDR3 size: 17 residues. DNA for the CDR3: TGTGCCAGCAGCTTATTGGGCAGGGGTGGCTCTGGAAACACCATATATTTT. Its protein is CASSLLGRGGSGNTIYF.

The sample holds a few counts of this clonotype. V gene TRBV10-3 combines with J gene TRBJ1-2, with D perhaps matching TRBD1 (6 bases). CDR3 length equals 13 residues. The germline CDR1 and CDR2 sequences are ENHRY and SYGVKD. The CDR3 DNA follows: TGTGTCACATCAGGGGAGGTTAACTATGGCTACACCTTC. This encodes CVTSGEVNYGYTF.

The chain uses TRBV4-3 and TRBJ2-3; 7 bases agree with TRBD1. Germline loops: CDR1 LGHNA, CDR2 YSLEER. CDR3 length: 17 residues. Losses at the gene ends were 3 bases for V and 4 bases for J; bases not matched to a gene: 13. CDR3 sequence: CASSQALTGKGPDTQYF. The CDR3 DNA sequence: TGCGCCAGCAGCCAGGCTCTGACAGGGAAAGGTCCAGATACGCAGTATTTT.

This clonotype appeared a single time. V is TRBV28 and J is TRBJ2-3, with 7 bases fitting TRBD2. CDR3 length: 15 amino acids. V lost 3 bases, J lost 4 bases, and 7 bases stayed unmatched. From germline, CDR1 is MDHEN and CDR2 SYDVKM. CDR3 protein: CASSFGGSTADTQYF. The CDR3 coding sequence is TGTGCCAGCAGTTTCGGGGGGAGTACAGCAGATACGCAGTATTTT.

A few counts support this clonotype. The chain uses TRBV10-3 and TRBJ2-1; no reliable D call. The CDR3 consists of 12 residues. Germline CDR1 reads ENHRY; CDR2 reads SYGVKD. Between the trimmed V and J ends, which lost 3 bases and 7 bases, there was a span of 7 bases. In nucleotides, the CDR3 is TGTGCCATCAGTGAAAGGGAAAATGAGCAGTTCTTC. This sequence encodes CAISERENEQFF.

The chain joins TRBV27 to TRBJ2-7; D might be TRBD1 (7 bases). The germline gives CDR1 MNHEY, CDR2 SMNVEV (reference sequence). This CDR3 is built from 13 residues. Trimming pared 5 bases from V and 6 bases from J, leaving 14 bases between. The CDR3 nucleotides are TGTGCCAGCAGTCGACGACAGGGAGGCGAGCAGTACTTC. Translating gives CASSRRQGGEQYF.

The J gene is TRBJ1-1, the V gene TRBV3-1; a weak D match, TRBD1 (5 bases). The V gene lost 4 bases and the J gene lost 1 base, with 13 bases spanning the gap. The CDR3 consists of 15 residues. Germline V gene data show CDR1 as LGHDT and CDR2 as YNNKEL (reference sequence). The CDR3 coding sequence is TGTGCCAGCAGCCCCCGGGACGGGCGGAACACTGAAGCTTTCTTT. Protein sequence: CASSPRDGRNTEAFF.

This sequence joins TRBV6-1 and TRBJ2-7; the D gene is possibly TRBD2 (6 bases). Per the germline V gene, CDR1 is MNHNS and CDR2 is SASEGT. V was trimmed by 2 bases and J by 0 bases, leaving 11 bases between them. The CDR3 length is 15 residues. CDR3 bases: TGTGCCAGCAGTGAAAGATTAGCGGTCTCCTACGAGCAGTACTTC. Translation: CASSERLAVSYEQYF.

J is TRBJ2-1 and V is TRBV12-3 or TRBV12-4, with 7 bases lining up with TRBD1. The length of the CDR3 is 12 residues. V trimming: 3 bases; J trimming: 9 bases; junction bases outside the gene matches: 2. The DNA of the CDR3 is TGTGCCAGCAGTTTTAGGGGGCGTGAGCAGTTCTTC. It encodes CASSFRGREQFF.

This clonotype showed up just a few times. The chain employs TRBV4-2 and TRBJ2-1, with D possibly TRBD2 on 5 matching bases. Germline V gene sequence: CDR1 LGHNA, CDR2 YNFKEQ. The CDR3 contains 16 residues. Trimming shortened V by 7 bases and J by 6 bases, and 22 bases separated the two germline ends. The CDR3 DNA is TGTGCCAGCACCGAATCCCCGGACTCTTACTCCAATGAGCAGTTCTTC. This sequence encodes CASTESPDSYSNEQFF.

The chain joins TRBV10-3 to TRBJ2-1, with 8 bases lining up with TRBD1. The CDR3 length is 17 residues. The germline CDR1 and CDR2 sequences are ENHRY and SYGVKD. Losses at the gene ends were 2 bases for V and 2 bases for J; bases not matched to a gene: 8. The CDR3 sequence: CAISETEPGGTYNEQFF. CDR3 coding DNA: TGTGCCATCAGTGAGACAGAACCAGGGGGCACCTACAATGAGCAGTTCTTC.

Only a few counts were recorded for this clonotype. The chain uses TRBV3-1 and TRBJ1-6; TRBD1 matches 8 bases. This CDR3 has 14 amino acids. Germline V CDR1 and CDR2: LGHDT, YNNKEL (reference sequence). Losses at the gene ends were 4 bases for V and 10 bases for J; bases not matched to a gene: 6. CDR3 DNA: TGTGCCAGCAGCCCACCAGGGGGCAAATCACCCCTCCACTTT. It encodes CASSPPGGKSPLHF.

The chain couples TRBV29-1 to TRBJ2-5; a weak D match, TRBD2 (6 bases). The J call may be wrong; the DNA end is better matched by TRBJ2-7. Germline CDR1 reads SQVTM; CDR2 reads ANQGSEA. The CDR3 covers 14 residues. CDR3 loop: CSVTTSPGLYEQYF. The CDR3 region has the DNA TGCAGCGTCACAACTAGCCCGGGACTCTACGAGCAGTACTTC.

The rearrangement links TRBV29-1 to TRBJ1-1, with D perhaps TRBD1 (5 bases). Looked up from germline, CDR1 is SQVTM and CDR2 is ANQGSEA. V was trimmed by 8 bases and J by 3 bases, leaving 19 bases between them. CDR3 size: 14 residues. CDR3 DNA sequence: TGCAGCTCTGTGGGGGGAGAAAAGGACACTGAAGCTTTCTTT. Amino acid sequence: CSSVGGEKDTEAFF.

This clonotype has more than one count but fewer than ten. The DNA of the CDR3 is TGCAGTGCTAGCGGCCCTCGGGCCTACAATGAGCAGTTCTTC. Protein product: CSASGPRAYNEQFF. The chain is built from TRBV20-1 and TRBJ2-1, with unresolved D. The ends were cut back, 3 bases at V and 2 bases at J, with 11 bases in the middle. The CDR3 is made up of 14 amino acids. Germline V gives CDR1 DFQATT, CDR2 SNEGSKA (reference sequence).

This clonotype showed up just a few times. The rearrangement uses TRBV27 and TRBJ2-6; D might be TRBD1 or TRBD2, each matching 6 bases. Trimming removed 3 bases from V and 4 bases from J, with 10 bases in between. Germline CDR1 reads MNHEY; CDR2 reads SMNVEV (reference sequence). The length of the CDR3 is 15 residues. The DNA for the CDR3 is TGTGCCAGCAGTTTTACGGGGGCAGGGGCCAACGTCCTGACTTTC. It is translated as CASSFTGAGANVLTF.

Written as DNA, the CDR3 is TGCGCCACCCGTCCGGAGGGGAGGTTAAATGAGCAGTACTTC. This encodes CATRPEGRLNEQYF. This chain links TRBV5-1 with TRBJ2-5; D might be TRBD2 (6 bases). The CDR3 spans 14 residues. Trimming stripped 9 bases from V and 11 bases from J, with 26 bases between. Germline assignment: CDR1 SGHRS and CDR2 YFSETQ.

This clonotype was seen more than once but under ten times. The V gene is TRBV12-3 or TRBV12-4, the J gene TRBJ2-1; 7 positions agree with TRBD1. The CDR3 length is 15 residues. Unmatched junction bases numbered 11, after V lost 5 bases and J lost 7 bases. Here the CDR3 DNA reads TGTGCCAGCAGTAAACCGGGACAGAGTCGGAATGAGCAGTTCTTC. Protein sequence: CASSKPGQSRNEQFF.